This TCR beta chain was identified during a study of blood T cell repertoires in COVID-19. Across the whole study: Acute and convalescent COVID-19 specimens originated in the United States, Italy and Spain.

The V gene's germline CDR1 is LNHDA and CDR2 SQIVND (reference sequence). V was pared by 4 bases and J by 0 bases, with 16 bases between. The CDR3 sequence is 17 residues long. In the original analysis: Counts of nucleated cells, estimated from reference gene primer amplification, were obtained. This table comes from immunoSEQ multiplex PCR, and its TCRdb copy is limited to in-frame clones, with some not included. The V and J calls and clone size are taken from that table; D and trimming were inferred from the DNA. The sample has roughly 160,000 clones, around 82% seen once. Sequencing was carried out using peripheral blood. The V and J genes are TRBV19 and TRBJ1-5; maybe TRBD1 (6 bases). The TCR was taken from an elderly woman with active or convalescent COVID-19. CDR3 region: CASSNRDRPYSNQPQHF. The CDR3 nucleotides are TGTGCCAGTAGTAACAGGGACCGGCCATATAGCAATCAGCCCCAGCATTTT.